A selection of T cell receptor beta chains follows, all from one sample in a study of blood T cell repertoires in COVID-19. This table comes from immunoSEQ multiplex PCR, and its TCRdb copy is limited to in-frame clones, with some not included. The sample shows 400,000 to 500,000 clones, roughly 88% of them seen only once. Sequencing input: peripheral blood. Receptor source: a woman younger than 45 with active or convalescent COVID-19. Each CDR3 is given with its conserved first and last residue. The D gene is left open where the match is weak. Some rows mark clone size as missing; the rest say once, few, many or name a class of expanded clone.

v_gene: TRBV18; abundance: once; j_gene: TRBJ2-7; len: 12; d_gene: NA; CDR3aa: CASSPSSYEQYF; CDR3nt: TGTGCCAGCTCACCTAGCTCCTACGAGCAGTACTTC
v_gene: TRBV6-1; abundance: NA; j_gene: TRBJ2-4; len: 16; d_gene: TRBD2; CDR3aa: CASSVSSGGAKNIQYF; CDR3nt: TGTGCCAGCAGTGTGAGTTCGGGGGGTGCCAAAAACATTCAGTACTTC
v_gene: TRBV2; abundance: NA; j_gene: TRBJ2-5; len: 13; d_gene: NA; CDR3aa: CASSGRGGETQYF; CDR3nt: TGTGCCAGCAGTGGGAGGGGGGGAGAGACCCAGTACTTC
v_gene: TRBV19; abundance: NA; j_gene: TRBJ2-1; len: 15; d_gene: NA; CDR3aa: CASNEARYPYNEQFF; CDR3nt: TGTGCCAGCAACGAGGCTAGATACCCCTACAATGAGCAGTTCTTC
v_gene: TRBV6-2/TRBV6-3; abundance: NA; j_gene: TRBJ1-1; len: 15; d_gene: NA; CDR3aa: CASSYPPQGTVEAFF; CDR3nt: TGTGCCAGCAGTTACCCCCCCCAGGGGACCGTTGAAGCTTTCTTT
v_gene: TRBV5-5; abundance: few; j_gene: TRBJ1-6; len: 14; d_gene: NA; CDR3aa: CASSLRTANSPLHF; CDR3nt: TGTGCCAGCAGCTTGAGGACAGCAAATTCACCCCTCCACTTT
v_gene: TRBV19; abundance: NA; j_gene: TRBJ1-5; len: 14; d_gene: TRBD1; CDR3aa: CASSTWTGEQPQHF; CDR3nt: TGTGCCAGTAGTACATGGACAGGGGAGCAGCCCCAGCATTTT
v_gene: TRBV2; abundance: NA; j_gene: TRBJ1-2; len: 15; d_gene: NA; CDR3aa: CASSGEGVALYGYTF; CDR3nt: TGTGCCAGCAGTGGGGAGGGGGTCGCCCTCTATGGCTACACCTTC
v_gene: TRBV4-2; abundance: NA; j_gene: TRBJ1-1; len: 14; d_gene: NA; CDR3aa: CASSQDRGNTEAFF; CDR3nt: TGTGCCAGCAGCCAAGACAGGGGAAACACTGAAGCTTTCTTT
v_gene: TRBV3-1/TRBV3-2; abundance: NA; j_gene: TRBJ2-7; len: 18; d_gene: TRBD2; CDR3aa: CASSQESTTSGGPYEQYF; CDR3nt: TGTGCCAGCAGCCAAGAGAGTACTACTAGCGGGGGGCCCTACGAGCAGTACTTC
v_gene: TRBV10-3; abundance: NA; j_gene: TRBJ1-4; len: 13; d_gene: NA; CDR3aa: CAISDGDNEKLFF; CDR3nt: TGTGCCATCAGTGACGGTGATAATGAAAAACTGTTTTTT
v_gene: TRBV2; abundance: NA; j_gene: TRBJ1-5; len: 16; d_gene: NA; CDR3aa: CASSWTEILSNQPQHF; CDR3nt: TGTGCCAGCAGCTGGACAGAGATATTGAGCAATCAGCCCCAGCATTTT
v_gene: TRBV30; abundance: NA; j_gene: TRBJ1-2; len: 13; d_gene: NA; CDR3aa: CAWGSRVIGGYTF; CDR3nt: TGTGCCTGGGGTTCCAGGGTCATCGGTGGCTACACCTTC
v_gene: TRBV6-5; abundance: NA; j_gene: TRBJ2-7; len: 13; d_gene: NA; CDR3aa: CASRSDPRGEQYF; CDR3nt: TGTGCCAGCAGATCTGACCCCAGGGGCGAGCAGTACTTC
v_gene: TRBV11-3; abundance: NA; j_gene: TRBJ2-7; len: 15; d_gene: TRBD2; CDR3aa: CASSSGGANTYEQYF; CDR3nt: TGTGCCAGCAGCTCCGGGGGGGCCAATACTTACGAGCAGTACTTC
v_gene: TRBV2; abundance: NA; j_gene: TRBJ1-4; len: 15; d_gene: TRBD1; CDR3aa: CASSIHRGINEKLFF; CDR3nt: TGTGCCAGCAGTATCCACAGGGGGATTAATGAAAAACTGTTTTTT
v_gene: TRBV18; abundance: NA; j_gene: TRBJ1-2; len: 19; d_gene: TRBD1; CDR3aa: CASSPPPGQTLWDAYGYTF; CDR3nt: TGTGCCAGCTCACCACCCCCGGGACAGACTCTATGGGACGCCTATGGCTACACCTTC
v_gene: TRBV6-5; abundance: NA; j_gene: TRBJ2-3; len: 13; d_gene: NA; CDR3aa: CASSYNKADTQYF; CDR3nt: TGTGCCAGCAGCTACAACAAAGCAGATACGCAGTATTTT
v_gene: TRBV12-3/TRBV12-4; abundance: NA; j_gene: TRBJ1-2; len: 13; d_gene: NA; CDR3aa: CASSLTPNYGYTF; CDR3nt: TGTGCCAGCAGTTTGACACCTAACTATGGCTACACCTTC
v_gene: TRBV27; abundance: NA; j_gene: TRBJ1-5; len: 15; d_gene: NA; CDR3aa: CASRGDTAGNQPQHF; CDR3nt: TGTGCCAGCAGGGGGGACACCGCGGGCAATCAGCCCCAGCATTTT
v_gene: TRBV19; abundance: once; j_gene: TRBJ1-1; len: 13; d_gene: TRBD1; CDR3aa: CATRTGLGTEAFF; CDR3nt: TGTGCCACAAGGACAGGGTTGGGCACTGAAGCTTTCTTT
v_gene: TRBV7-2; abundance: NA; j_gene: TRBJ2-1; len: 15; d_gene: TRBD1; CDR3aa: CASSLVQGVANEQFF; CDR3nt: TGTGCCAGCAGCTTAGTACAGGGGGTGGCAAATGAGCAGTTCTTC
v_gene: TRBV6-5; abundance: NA; j_gene: TRBJ2-7; len: 15; d_gene: NA; CDR3aa: CASRNNRAHSYEQYF; CDR3nt: TGTGCCAGCAGGAACAACAGGGCGCACTCCTACGAGCAGTACTTC
v_gene: TRBV12-3/TRBV12-4; abundance: NA; j_gene: TRBJ1-1; len: 13; d_gene: NA; CDR3aa: CASREQGHTEAFF; CDR3nt: TGTGCCAGCAGAGAACAGGGCCACACTGAAGCTTTCTTT
v_gene: TRBV15; abundance: NA; j_gene: TRBJ2-3; len: 13; d_gene: TRBD1; CDR3aa: CATSGQHTDTQYF; CDR3nt: TGTGCCACTTCGGGACAGCACACAGATACGCAGTATTTT
v_gene: TRBV2; abundance: NA; j_gene: TRBJ2-7; len: 11; d_gene: NA; CDR3aa: CASSVDTEEYF; CDR3nt: TGTGCCAGCAGTGTGGATACCGAGGAGTACTTC
v_gene: TRBV19; abundance: NA; j_gene: TRBJ1-1; len: 14; d_gene: TRBD1; CDR3aa: CASSPRTGVAEAFF; CDR3nt: TGTGCCAGTAGTCCTAGGACAGGGGTGGCTGAAGCTTTCTTT
v_gene: TRBV5-6; abundance: NA; j_gene: TRBJ1-5; len: 12; d_gene: NA; CDR3aa: CASSLADQPQHF; CDR3nt: TGTGCCAGCAGCTTGGCTGATCAGCCCCAGCATTTT
v_gene: TRBV5-1; abundance: NA; j_gene: TRBJ2-1; len: 15; d_gene: TRBD1; CDR3aa: CASSPGQGPYNEQFF; CDR3nt: TGCGCCAGCAGCCCAGGACAGGGACCCTACAATGAGCAGTTCTTC
v_gene: TRBV19; abundance: NA; j_gene: TRBJ1-2; len: 15; d_gene: NA; CDR3aa: CASSTGHTTNYGYTF; CDR3nt: TGTGCCAGTAGTACGGGACACACCACTAACTATGGCTACACCTTC
v_gene: TRBV19; abundance: NA; j_gene: TRBJ1-2; len: 15; d_gene: TRBD1; CDR3aa: CASNHQGAANYGYTF; CDR3nt: TGTGCCAGTAATCATCAGGGGGCAGCTAACTATGGCTACACCTTC
v_gene: TRBV5-6; abundance: once; j_gene: TRBJ1-2; len: 12; d_gene: NA; CDR3aa: CASSLGARGYTF; CDR3nt: TGTGCCAGCAGCTTGGGAGCCAGGGGCTACACCTTC
v_gene: TRBV5-8; abundance: once; j_gene: TRBJ2-1; len: 16; d_gene: TRBD1; CDR3aa: CASSPGTGWGYGEQFF; CDR3nt: TGTGCCAGCAGCCCAGGGACAGGGTGGGGATACGGGGAGCAGTTCTTC
v_gene: TRBV7-6; abundance: once; j_gene: TRBJ2-1; len: 15; d_gene: TRBD2; CDR3aa: CASSRGLAGMNEQFF; CDR3nt: TGTGCCAGCAGCCGAGGACTAGCGGGTATGAATGAGCAGTTCTTC
v_gene: TRBV25-1; abundance: NA; j_gene: TRBJ1-2; len: 15; d_gene: NA; CDR3aa: CASSPMGGLGYGYTF; CDR3nt: TGTGCCAGCAGTCCGATGGGAGGCTTGGGCTATGGCTACACCTTC
v_gene: TRBV18; abundance: many; j_gene: TRBJ1-5; len: 15; d_gene: NA; CDR3aa: CASSVTGLWNQPQHF; CDR3nt: TGTGCCAGCTCAGTAACAGGGTTGTGGAATCAGCCCCAGCATTTT